This is a list of T cell receptor beta chains from one sample in a study of T cell repertoires in cytomegalovirus infection. TCRdb redid the calling of the reads with MiXCR, one entry per CDR3 protein. The data contain approximately 260,000 distinct CDR3 sequences, about 18% of them singletons. Material for sequencing was CD8+ T cells from PBMCs. All receptors derive from a human donor in good health (CMV status not recorded). Some clones in this sample may be carry-over from other donors' samples. Each CDR3 is given with its conserved first and last residue. The order of the fields is D gene, J gene, clone size, V gene, CDR3 protein, CDR3 DNA. A D gene is named only where the DNA matches it firmly. Clone size is stated in some rows and not others, as once, few, many or a class when expanded.

D: -; J: TRBJ1-4; size: few; V: TRBV29-1; CDR3: CSVRDGFNEKLFF; DNA: TGCAGCGTGCGAGACGGATTTAATGAAAAACTGTTTTTT
D: TRBD1; J: TRBJ2-4; size: few; V: TRBV2; CDR3: CASSFSRQGERAKNIQYF; DNA: TGTGCCAGCAGTTTTTCCCGACAGGGGGAAAGGGCCAAAAACATTCAGTACTTC
D: -; J: TRBJ1-6; size: many; V: TRBV6-5; CDR3: CASSYSIAGNYNSPLHF; DNA: TGTGCCAGCAGTTACTCGATAGCAGGGAACTATAATTCACCCCTCCACTTT
D: -; J: TRBJ2-7; size: -; V: TRBV27; CDR3: CASSQSPGTAYEQYF; DNA: TGTGCCAGCAGTCAATCCCCGGGGACTGCGTACGAGCAGTACTTC
D: TRBD1; J: TRBJ2-7; size: -; V: TRBV28; CDR3: CASKPLGQASEQYF; DNA: TGTGCCAGCAAACCCTTGGGACAGGCGAGCGAGCAGTACTTC
D: TRBD1; J: TRBJ1-2; size: -; V: TRBV7-9; CDR3: CASSLVDRELNYGYTF; DNA: TGTGCCAGCAGCTTAGTTGACAGGGAACTAAACTATGGCTACACCTTC
D: -; J: TRBJ2-2; size: -; V: TRBV12-3/TRBV12-4; CDR3: CATGGGPGIGELFF; DNA: TGTGCCACCGGTGGGGGGCCGGGGATCGGGGAGCTGTTTTTT
D: -; J: TRBJ1-1; size: few; V: TRBV28; CDR3: CASSFLSPNTEAFF; DNA: TGTGCCAGCAGTTTTCTGTCCCCGAACACTGAAGCTTTCTTT
D: -; J: TRBJ1-1; size: -; V: TRBV13; CDR3: CASSPGGDSSTEAFF; DNA: TGTGCCAGCAGCCCTGGGGGAGATAGTAGCACTGAAGCTTTCTTT
D: -; J: TRBJ1-1; size: many; V: TRBV27; CDR3: CASNYRGRMNTEAFF; DNA: TGTGCCAGCAATTATCGGGGCAGAATGAACACTGAAGCTTTCTTT
D: TRBD2; J: TRBJ2-1; size: many; V: TRBV4-1; CDR3: CASSQYFIAGGKGPYNEQFF; DNA: TGCGCCAGCAGCCAGTACTTTATTGCGGGGGGAAAAGGACCTTACAATGAGCAGTTCTTC
D: -; J: TRBJ2-1; size: many; V: TRBV6-6; CDR3: CASSYSTPGRDTYNEQFF; DNA: TGTGCCAGCAGTTACTCGACGCCGGGACGGGACACCTACAATGAGCAGTTCTTC
D: -; J: TRBJ2-6; size: few; V: TRBV4-1; CDR3: CASSPTGGANVLTF; DNA: TGCGCCAGCAGCCCCACAGGAGGGGCCAACGTCCTGACTTTC
D: -; J: TRBJ1-1; size: few; V: TRBV23-1; CDR3: CASSQFQSGERGPNTEAFF; DNA: TGCGCCAGCAGTCAATTCCAGAGCGGTGAGAGGGGACCGAACACTGAAGCTTTCTTT
D: -; J: TRBJ1-1; size: -; V: TRBV29-1; CDR3: CSVGYVRADTEAFF; DNA: TGCAGCGTTGGGTATGTCAGGGCGGACACTGAAGCTTTCTTT
D: TRBD2; J: TRBJ2-3; size: many; V: TRBV7-8; CDR3: CASSSGLGRADTQYF; DNA: TGTGCCAGCAGCTCAGGACTAGGTCGCGCAGATACGCAGTATTTT
D: TRBD1; J: TRBJ2-2; size: once; V: TRBV4-1; CDR3: CASSTRDRANTGELFF; DNA: TGCGCCAGCAGCACCCGGGACAGAGCGAACACCGGGGAGCTGTTTTTT
D: -; J: TRBJ2-3; size: -; V: TRBV5-1; CDR3: CASSLEANPDTQYF; DNA: TGCGCCAGCAGCTTGGAGGCCAACCCAGATACGCAGTATTTT
D: -; J: TRBJ2-2; size: -; V: TRBV19; CDR3: CASMPGVTGELFF; DNA: TGTGCCAGTATGCCAGGGGTTACCGGGGAGCTGTTTTTT
D: -; J: TRBJ2-4; size: few; V: TRBV6-2/TRBV6-3; CDR3: CASSYGGDGYSIQYF; DNA: TGTGCCAGCAGTTACGGCGGGGATGGTTATAGCATTCAGTACTTC
D: -; J: TRBJ1-2; size: few; V: TRBV29-1; CDR3: CSVGQWDGADYGYTF; DNA: TGCAGCGTTGGACAATGGGACGGTGCTGACTATGGCTACACCTTC
D: -; J: TRBJ1-6; size: -; V: TRBV4-1; CDR3: CASSQGPGVYNSPLHF; DNA: TGCGCCAGCAGCCAAGGCCCCGGGGTCTATAATTCACCCCTCCACTTT
D: -; J: TRBJ2-7; size: many; V: TRBV6-6; CDR3: CASLRGGEGEQYF; DNA: TGTGCCTCGCTTCGAGGGGGGGAAGGCGAGCAGTACTTC
D: -; J: TRBJ2-1; size: -; V: TRBV29-1; CDR3: CSVRGNEQFF; DNA: TGCAGCGTGAGGGGTAATGAGCAGTTCTTC
D: TRBD2; J: TRBJ2-6; size: many; V: TRBV18; CDR3: CASSPTLADSGANVLTF; DNA: TGTGCCAGCTCACCGACCCTAGCGGACTCTGGGGCCAACGTCCTGACTTTC
D: TRBD1; J: TRBJ1-1; size: many; V: TRBV7-9; CDR3: CASSSLSGQALEAFF; DNA: TGTGCCAGCAGCTCGCTCTCCGGACAGGCACTTGAGGCTTTCTTT
D: TRBD1; J: TRBJ2-2; size: -; V: TRBV5-6; CDR3: CASSSLGQGPPGELFF; DNA: TGTGCCAGCAGCAGCCTTGGACAGGGCCCTCCCGGGGAGCTGTTTTTT
D: TRBD2; J: TRBJ2-1; size: few; V: TRBV5-1; CDR3: CASSLASGGIYYNEQFF; DNA: TGCGCCAGCAGCTTGGCTAGCGGGGGGATATACTACAATGAGCAGTTCTTC
D: -; J: TRBJ1-1; size: few; V: TRBV2; CDR3: CASSGQGKGLNTEAFF; DNA: TGTGCCAGCAGTGGCCAGGGGAAGGGCCTGAACACTGAAGCTTTCTTT
D: -; J: TRBJ1-2; size: -; V: TRBV4-2; CDR3: CASSQDPMDDGYTF; DNA: TGTGCCAGCAGCCAAGATCCTATGGACGATGGCTACACCTTC
D: TRBD1; J: TRBJ1-4; size: few; V: TRBV29-1; CDR3: CSPRQGLGTNEKLFF; DNA: TGCAGCCCCCGACAGGGGTTAGGTACTAATGAAAAACTGTTTTTT
D: -; J: TRBJ2-4; size: -; V: TRBV9; CDR3: CASSEQGGIGNIQYF; DNA: TGTGCCAGCAGCGAGCAGGGGGGTATAGGGAACATTCAGTACTTC
D: TRBD1; J: TRBJ2-2; size: many; V: TRBV15; CDR3: CATSRDGPPGQGRGTGELFF; DNA: TGTGCCACCAGCAGAGATGGACCCCCGGGACAGGGACGGGGGACCGGGGAGCTGTTTTTT
D: TRBD1; J: TRBJ2-1; size: -; V: TRBV4-2; CDR3: CASSQDSPGTGYNEQFF; DNA: TGTGCCAGCAGCCAAGATAGCCCCGGGACAGGCTACAATGAGCAGTTCTTC
D: -; J: TRBJ2-5; size: -; V: TRBV19; CDR3: CASSTGGKTQYF; DNA: TGTGCCAGTAGTACCGGAGGCAAGACCCAGTACTTC
D: -; J: TRBJ2-3; size: -; V: TRBV3-1; CDR3: CASSQGFKSTDTQYF; DNA: TGTGCCAGCAGCCAAGGGTTTAAGTCCACAGATACGCAGTATTTT
D: TRBD1; J: TRBJ1-2; size: many; V: TRBV7-2; CDR3: CASSFPRGDDRGHLRFNYGYTF; DNA: TGTGCCAGCAGCTTCCCCCGTGGGGATGACAGGGGGCATCTACGTTTTAACTATGGCTACACCTTC
D: TRBD1; J: TRBJ1-1; size: few; V: TRBV4-1; CDR3: CASSQEIRTGSLAFF; DNA: TGCGCCAGCAGCCAAGAGATACGGACAGGGTCCCTTGCTTTCTTT
D: TRBD1; J: TRBJ1-5; size: -; V: TRBV5-1; CDR3: CASSLAGTGGNQPQHF; DNA: TGCGCCAGCAGCTTGGCCGGGACAGGGGGCAATCAGCCCCAGCATTTT
D: TRBD1; J: TRBJ2-5; size: few; V: TRBV29-1; CDR3: CSEIDGTEQETQYF; DNA: TGCAGCGAAATAGACGGGACAGAACAAGAGACCCAGTACTTC
D: TRBD1; J: TRBJ1-5; size: many; V: TRBV7-8; CDR3: CASSSLFPALGTGGVLGNQPQHF; DNA: TGTGCCAGCAGCTCACTCTTCCCAGCACTGGGGACAGGGGGAGTCTTGGGCAATCAGCCCCAGCATTTT
D: -; J: TRBJ2-4; size: few; V: TRBV12-3/TRBV12-4; CDR3: CASSLSPKTENIQYF; DNA: TGTGCCAGCAGTCTCAGTCCCAAAACTGAAAACATTCAGTACTTC
D: -; J: TRBJ2-7; size: -; V: TRBV29-1; CDR3: CSVDTGPYEQYF; DNA: TGCAGCGTTGATACGGGGCCTTACGAGCAGTACTTC
D: -; J: TRBJ2-3; size: -; V: TRBV11-2; CDR3: CASSFLSTINTDTQYF; DNA: TGTGCCAGCAGCTTTCTCTCGACTATTAACACAGATACGCAGTATTTT
D: -; J: TRBJ2-7; size: few; V: TRBV10-2; CDR3: CASSETVPLSGTLYEQYF; DNA: TGCGCCAGCAGTGAGACAGTCCCACTAAGCGGGACACTCTACGAGCAGTACTTC
D: -; J: TRBJ1-5; size: many; V: TRBV12-3/TRBV12-4; CDR3: CASRSGTGNQPQHF; DNA: TGTGCCAGCAGATCTGGGACGGGAAATCAGCCCCAGCATTTT
D: TRBD2; J: TRBJ2-7; size: few; V: TRBV29-1; CDR3: CSVEDRVALAGGGEQYF; DNA: TGCAGCGTTGAAGATCGGGTGGCACTAGCGGGGGGGGGCGAGCAGTACTTC
D: TRBD1; J: TRBJ2-3; size: many; V: TRBV7-8; CDR3: CASSSRDRGRATDTQYF; DNA: TGTGCCAGCAGCTCTCGGGACAGGGGGAGAGCCACAGATACGCAGTATTTT
D: -; J: TRBJ1-6; size: -; V: TRBV6-5; CDR3: CASSYSSGGTYNSPLHF; DNA: TGTGCCAGCAGTTACTCATCCGGGGGCACCTATAATTCACCCCTCCACTTT
D: TRBD1; J: TRBJ2-7; size: few; V: TRBV2; CDR3: CASSEDRGDEQYF; DNA: TGTGCCAGCAGTGAGGACAGGGGGGACGAGCAGTACTTC
D: -; J: TRBJ2-7; size: many; V: TRBV12-3/TRBV12-4; CDR3: CASSSSTSLDGQYF; DNA: TGTGCCAGCAGTTCCTCGACATCTTTGGACGGGCAGTACTTC
D: -; J: TRBJ2-2; size: many; V: TRBV11-3; CDR3: CASSLDYAGELFF; DNA: TGTGCCAGCAGCTTAGATTACGCCGGGGAGCTGTTTTTT
D: -; J: TRBJ1-1; size: few; V: TRBV15; CDR3: CATSRETRANTEAFF; DNA: TGTGCCACCAGCAGAGAAACCAGGGCGAACACTGAAGCTTTCTTT